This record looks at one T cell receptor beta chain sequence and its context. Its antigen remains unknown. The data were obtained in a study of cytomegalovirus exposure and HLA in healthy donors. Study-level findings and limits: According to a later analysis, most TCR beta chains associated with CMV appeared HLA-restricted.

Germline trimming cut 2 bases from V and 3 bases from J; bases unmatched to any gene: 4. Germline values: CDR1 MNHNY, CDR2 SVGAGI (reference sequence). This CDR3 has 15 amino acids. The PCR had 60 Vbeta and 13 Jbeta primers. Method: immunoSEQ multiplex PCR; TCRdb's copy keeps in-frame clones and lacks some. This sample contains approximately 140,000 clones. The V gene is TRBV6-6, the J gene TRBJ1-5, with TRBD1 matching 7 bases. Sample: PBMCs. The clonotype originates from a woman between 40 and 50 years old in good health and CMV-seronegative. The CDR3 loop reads CASSYPGTANQPQHF. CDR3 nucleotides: TGTGCCAGCAGTTACCCCGGGACAGCCAATCAGCCCCAGCATTTT.